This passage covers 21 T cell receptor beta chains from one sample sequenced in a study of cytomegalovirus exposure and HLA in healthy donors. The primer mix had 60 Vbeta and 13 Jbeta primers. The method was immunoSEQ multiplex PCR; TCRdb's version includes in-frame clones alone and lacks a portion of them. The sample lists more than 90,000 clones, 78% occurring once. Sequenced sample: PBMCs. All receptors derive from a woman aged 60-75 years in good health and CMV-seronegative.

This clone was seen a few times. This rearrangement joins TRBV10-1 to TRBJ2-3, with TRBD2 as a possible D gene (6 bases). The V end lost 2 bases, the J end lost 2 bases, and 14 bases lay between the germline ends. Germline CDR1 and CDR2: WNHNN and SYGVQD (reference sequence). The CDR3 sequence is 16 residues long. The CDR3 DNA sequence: TGCGCCAGCAGTGAGGGGACTGGGGGGTACACAGATACGCAGTATTTT. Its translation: CASSEGTGGYTDTQYF.

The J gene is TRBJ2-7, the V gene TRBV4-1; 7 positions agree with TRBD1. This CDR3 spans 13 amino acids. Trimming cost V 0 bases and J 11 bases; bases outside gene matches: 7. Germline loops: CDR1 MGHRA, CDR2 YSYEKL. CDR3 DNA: TGCGCCAGCAGCCAAGAGGGAGACAGGGCAAAGTACTTC. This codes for CASSQEGDRAKYF.

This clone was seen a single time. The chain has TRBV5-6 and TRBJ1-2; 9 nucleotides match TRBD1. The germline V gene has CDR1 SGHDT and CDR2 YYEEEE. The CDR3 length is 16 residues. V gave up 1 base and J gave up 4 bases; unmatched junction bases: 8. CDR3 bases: TGTGCCAGCAGCTTGTACTGGGGACAGGGCGGCTATGGCTACACCTTC. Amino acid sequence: CASSLYWGQGGYGYTF.

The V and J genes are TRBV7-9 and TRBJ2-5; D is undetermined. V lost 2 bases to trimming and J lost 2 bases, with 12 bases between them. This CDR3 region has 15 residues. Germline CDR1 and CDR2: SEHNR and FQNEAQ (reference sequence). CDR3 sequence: CASSLHGAFQETQYF. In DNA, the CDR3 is TGTGCCAGCAGCTTACACGGAGCGTTTCAAGAGACCCAGTACTTC.

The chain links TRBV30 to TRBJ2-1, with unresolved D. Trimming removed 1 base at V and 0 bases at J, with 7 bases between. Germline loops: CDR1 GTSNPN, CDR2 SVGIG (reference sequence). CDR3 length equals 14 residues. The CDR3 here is CAWSGSSSYNEQFF. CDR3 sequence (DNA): TGTGCCTGGAGTGGGTCTAGCTCCTACAATGAGCAGTTCTTC.

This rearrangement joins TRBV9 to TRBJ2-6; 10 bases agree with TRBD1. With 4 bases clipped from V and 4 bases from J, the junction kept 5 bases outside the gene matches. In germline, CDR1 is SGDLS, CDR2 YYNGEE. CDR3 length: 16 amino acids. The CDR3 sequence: CASSPGQGHGANVLTF. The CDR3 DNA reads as TGTGCCAGCAGCCCGGGACAGGGGCACGGGGCCAACGTCCTGACTTTC.

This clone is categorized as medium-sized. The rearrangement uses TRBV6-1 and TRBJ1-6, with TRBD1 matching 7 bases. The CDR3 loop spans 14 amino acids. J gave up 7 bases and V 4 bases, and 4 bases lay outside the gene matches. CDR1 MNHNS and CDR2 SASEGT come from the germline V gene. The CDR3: CASSGGTENSPLHF. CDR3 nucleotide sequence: TGTGCCAGCAGTGGAGGGACAGAGAATTCACCCCTCCACTTT.

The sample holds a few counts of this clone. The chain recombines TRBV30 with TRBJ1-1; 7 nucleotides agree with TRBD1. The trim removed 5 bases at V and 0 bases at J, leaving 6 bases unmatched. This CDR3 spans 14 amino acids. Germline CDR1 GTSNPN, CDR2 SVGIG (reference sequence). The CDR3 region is CAWGLTGMNTEAFF. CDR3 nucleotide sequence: TGTGCCTGGGGGCTGACAGGGATGAACACTGAAGCTTTCTTT.

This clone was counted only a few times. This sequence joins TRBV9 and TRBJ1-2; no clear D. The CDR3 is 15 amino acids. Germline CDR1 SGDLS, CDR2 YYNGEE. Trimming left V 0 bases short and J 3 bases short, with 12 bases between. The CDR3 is CASSVATRSDYGYTF. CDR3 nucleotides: TGTGCCAGCAGCGTAGCAACCCGGTCGGACTATGGCTACACCTTC.

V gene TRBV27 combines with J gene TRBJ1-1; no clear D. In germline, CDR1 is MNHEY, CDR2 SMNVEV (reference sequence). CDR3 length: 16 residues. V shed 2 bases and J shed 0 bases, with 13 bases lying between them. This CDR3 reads CASSLVAGRLNTEAFF. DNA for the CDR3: TGTGCCAGCAGTTTAGTAGCGGGCAGATTGAACACTGAAGCTTTCTTT.

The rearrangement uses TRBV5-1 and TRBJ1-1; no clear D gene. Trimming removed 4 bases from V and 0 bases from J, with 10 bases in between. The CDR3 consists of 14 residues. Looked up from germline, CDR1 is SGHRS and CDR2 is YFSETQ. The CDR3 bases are TGCGCCAGCAGCGCGCAGGTTATGAACACTGAAGCTTTCTTT. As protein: CASSAQVMNTEAFF.

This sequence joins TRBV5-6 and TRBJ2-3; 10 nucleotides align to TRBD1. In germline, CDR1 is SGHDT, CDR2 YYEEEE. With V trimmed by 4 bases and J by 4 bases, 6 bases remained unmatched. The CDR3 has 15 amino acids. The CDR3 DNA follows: TGTGCCAGCAGCCCCGGGACAGGGGTTGCAGATACGCAGTATTTT. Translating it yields CASSPGTGVADTQYF. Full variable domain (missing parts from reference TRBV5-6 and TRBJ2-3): DAGVTQSPTHLIKTRGQQVTLRCSPKSGHDTVSWYQQALGQGPQFIFQYYEEEERQRGNFPDRFSGHQFPNYSSELNVNALLLGDSALYLCASSPGTGVADTQYFGPGTRLTVL.

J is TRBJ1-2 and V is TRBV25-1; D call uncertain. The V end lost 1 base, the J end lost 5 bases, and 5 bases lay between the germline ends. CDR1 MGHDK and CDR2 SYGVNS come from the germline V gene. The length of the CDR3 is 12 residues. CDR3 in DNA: TGTGCCAGCAGTGAATCCGGGTATGGCTACACCTTC. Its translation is CASSESGYGYTF.

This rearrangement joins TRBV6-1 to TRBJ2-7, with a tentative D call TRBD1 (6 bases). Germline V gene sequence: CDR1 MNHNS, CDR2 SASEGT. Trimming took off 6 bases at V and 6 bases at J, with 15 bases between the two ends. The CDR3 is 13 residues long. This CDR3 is CASSSQGGTEQYF. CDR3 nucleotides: TGTGCCAGCAGCTCACAAGGGGGTACCGAGCAGTACTTC.

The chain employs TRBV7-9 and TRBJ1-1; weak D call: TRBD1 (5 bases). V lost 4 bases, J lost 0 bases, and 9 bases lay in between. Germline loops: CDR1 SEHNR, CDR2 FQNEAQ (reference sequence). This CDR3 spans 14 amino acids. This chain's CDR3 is CASSYDSMNTEAFF. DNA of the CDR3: TGTGCCAGCAGCTACGACAGCATGAACACTGAAGCTTTCTTT. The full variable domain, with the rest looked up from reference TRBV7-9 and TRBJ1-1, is DTGVSQNPRHKITKRGQNVTFRCDPISEHNRLYWYRQTLGQGPEFLTYFQNEAQLEKSRLLSDRFSAERPKGSFSTLEIQRTEQGDSAMYLCASSYDSMNTEAFFGQGTRLTVV.

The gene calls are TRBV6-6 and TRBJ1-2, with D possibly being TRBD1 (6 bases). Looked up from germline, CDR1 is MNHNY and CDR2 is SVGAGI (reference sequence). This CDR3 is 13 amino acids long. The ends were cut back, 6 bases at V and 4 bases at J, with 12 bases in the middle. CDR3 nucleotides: TGTGCCAGCAGGGCAGGGGTTGGCTATGGCTACACCTTC. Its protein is CASRAGVGYGYTF.

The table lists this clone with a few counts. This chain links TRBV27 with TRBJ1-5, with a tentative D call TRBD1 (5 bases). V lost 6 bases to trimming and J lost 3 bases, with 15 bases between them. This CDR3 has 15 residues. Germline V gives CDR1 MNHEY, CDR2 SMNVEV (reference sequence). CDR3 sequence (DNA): TGTGCCAGCAGCCCAGGGTCCTACCCCAATCAGCCCCAGCATTTT. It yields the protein CASSPGSYPNQPQHF.

As DNA, the CDR3 is TGTGCCAGCAGCTTAGCGGCCAGGGGGGATTACGAGCAGTACTTC. It codes for CASSLAARGDYEQYF. The chain has TRBV7-9 and TRBJ2-5, with D possibly being TRBD1 (7 bases). The last part of the DNA fits TRBJ2-7 better; the J call may be wrong. Germline CDR1 is SEHNR and CDR2 is FQNEAQ (reference sequence). The CDR3 runs 15 residues.

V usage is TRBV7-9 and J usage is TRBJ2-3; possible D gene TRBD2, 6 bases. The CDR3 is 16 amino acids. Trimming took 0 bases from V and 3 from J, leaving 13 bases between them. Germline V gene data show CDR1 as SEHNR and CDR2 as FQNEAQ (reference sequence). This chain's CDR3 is CASSLAPGVSTDTQYF. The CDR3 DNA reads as TGTGCCAGCAGCTTAGCCCCGGGAGTTAGTACAGATACGCAGTATTTT.

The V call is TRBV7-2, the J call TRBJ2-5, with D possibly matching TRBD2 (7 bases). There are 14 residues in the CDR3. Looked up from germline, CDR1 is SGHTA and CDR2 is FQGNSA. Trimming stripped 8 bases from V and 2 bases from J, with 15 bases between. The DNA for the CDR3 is TGTGCCAGCGACCAGGGAGGGGGTCAAGAGACCCAGTACTTC. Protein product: CASDQGGGQETQYF.

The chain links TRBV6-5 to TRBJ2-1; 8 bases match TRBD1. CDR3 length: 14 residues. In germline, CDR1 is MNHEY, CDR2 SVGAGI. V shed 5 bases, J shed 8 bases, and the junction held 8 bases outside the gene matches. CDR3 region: CASSPRDRLDEQFF. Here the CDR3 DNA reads TGTGCCAGCAGTCCGAGGGACAGGTTGGATGAGCAGTTCTTC.